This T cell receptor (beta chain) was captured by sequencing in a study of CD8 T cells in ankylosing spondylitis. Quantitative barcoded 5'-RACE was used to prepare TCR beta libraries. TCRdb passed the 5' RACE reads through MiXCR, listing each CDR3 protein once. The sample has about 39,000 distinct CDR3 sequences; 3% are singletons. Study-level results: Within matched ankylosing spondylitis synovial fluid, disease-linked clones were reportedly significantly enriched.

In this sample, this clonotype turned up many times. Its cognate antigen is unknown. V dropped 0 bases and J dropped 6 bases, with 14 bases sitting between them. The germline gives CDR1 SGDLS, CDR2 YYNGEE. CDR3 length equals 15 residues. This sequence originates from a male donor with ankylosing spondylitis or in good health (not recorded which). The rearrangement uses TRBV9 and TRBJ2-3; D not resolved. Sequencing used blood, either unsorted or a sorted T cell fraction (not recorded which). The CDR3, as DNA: TGTGCCAGCAGCGTAGTGGCCGGCCCGCGGGATACGCAGTATTTT. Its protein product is CASSVVAGPRDTQYF. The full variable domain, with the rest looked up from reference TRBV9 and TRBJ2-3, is DSGVTQTPKHLITATGQRVTLRCSPRSGDLSVYWYQQSLDQGLQFLIQYYNGEERAKGNILERFSAQQFPDLHSELNLSSLELGDSALYFCASSVVAGPRDTQYFGPGTRLTVL.